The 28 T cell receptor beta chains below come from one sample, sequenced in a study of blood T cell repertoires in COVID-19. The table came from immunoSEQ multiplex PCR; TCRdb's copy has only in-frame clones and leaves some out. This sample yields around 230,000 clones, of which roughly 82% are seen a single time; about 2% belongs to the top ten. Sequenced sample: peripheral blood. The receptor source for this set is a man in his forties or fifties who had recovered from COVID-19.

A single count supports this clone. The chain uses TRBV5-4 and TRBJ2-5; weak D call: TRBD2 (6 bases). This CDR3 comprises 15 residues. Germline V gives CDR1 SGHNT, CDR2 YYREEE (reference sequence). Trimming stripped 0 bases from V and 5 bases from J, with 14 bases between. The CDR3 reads CASSLEGYGGETQYF. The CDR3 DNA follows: TGTGCCAGCAGCTTGGAGGGTTATGGGGGGGAGACCCAGTACTTC.

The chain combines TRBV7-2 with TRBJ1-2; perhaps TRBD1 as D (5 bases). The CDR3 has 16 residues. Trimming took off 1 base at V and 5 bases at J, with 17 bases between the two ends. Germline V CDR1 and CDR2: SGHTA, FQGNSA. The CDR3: CASSLDPIMKGYGYTF. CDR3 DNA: TGTGCCAGCAGCTTAGACCCAATAATGAAGGGGTATGGCTACACCTTC.

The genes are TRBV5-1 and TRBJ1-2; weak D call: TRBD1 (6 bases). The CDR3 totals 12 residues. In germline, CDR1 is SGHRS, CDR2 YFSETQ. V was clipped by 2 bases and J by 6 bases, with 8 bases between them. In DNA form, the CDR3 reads TGCGCCAGCAGCTTCTACAGGGATGGCTACACCTTC. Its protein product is CASSFYRDGYTF.

The CDR3 protein is CASSYGGSGNTIYF. CDR3 DNA sequence: TGTGCCAGCAGTTACGGCGGCTCTGGAAACACCATATATTTT. V gene TRBV6-2 or TRBV6-3 combines with J gene TRBJ1-3, with unresolved D. The ends were cut back, 2 bases at V and 0 bases at J, with 5 bases in the middle. The CDR3 is 14 residues long. Germline V gives CDR1 MNHEY, CDR2 SVGEGT.

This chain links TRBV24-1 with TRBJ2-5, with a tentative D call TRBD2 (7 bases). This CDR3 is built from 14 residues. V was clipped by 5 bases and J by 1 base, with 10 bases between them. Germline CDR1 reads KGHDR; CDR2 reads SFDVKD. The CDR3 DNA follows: TGTGCCACCAGTGCGGGGGGCCCCCAAGAGACCCAGTACTTC. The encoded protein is CATSAGGPQETQYF.

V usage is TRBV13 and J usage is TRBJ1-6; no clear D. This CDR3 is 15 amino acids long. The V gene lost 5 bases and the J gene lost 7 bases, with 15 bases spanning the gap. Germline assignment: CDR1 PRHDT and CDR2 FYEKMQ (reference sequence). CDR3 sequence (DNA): TGTGCCAGCAGCCGCTGGGTGGGAGGAAATTCACCCCTCCACTTT. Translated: CASSRWVGGNSPLHF.

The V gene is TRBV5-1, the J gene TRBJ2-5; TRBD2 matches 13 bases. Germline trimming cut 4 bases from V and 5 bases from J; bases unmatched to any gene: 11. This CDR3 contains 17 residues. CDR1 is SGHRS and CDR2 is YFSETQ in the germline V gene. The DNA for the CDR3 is TGCGCCAGCAGCCCTGGACTAGCGGGGGCCCCGGGGGAGACCCAGTACTTC. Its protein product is CASSPGLAGAPGETQYF.

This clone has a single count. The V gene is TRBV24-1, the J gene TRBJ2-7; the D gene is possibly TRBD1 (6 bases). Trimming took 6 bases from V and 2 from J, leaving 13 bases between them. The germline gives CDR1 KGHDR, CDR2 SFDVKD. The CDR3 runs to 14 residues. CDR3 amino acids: CATSSGTHPYEQYF. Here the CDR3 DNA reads TGTGCCACCAGTTCCGGGACACATCCCTACGAGCAGTACTTC.

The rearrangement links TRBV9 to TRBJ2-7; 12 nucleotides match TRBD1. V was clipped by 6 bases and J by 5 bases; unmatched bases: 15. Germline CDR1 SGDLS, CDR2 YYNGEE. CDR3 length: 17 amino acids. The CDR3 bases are TGTGCCAGCAACAGGGGGACAGGGGGCGATTTAGTCCACGAGCAGTACTTC. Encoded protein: CASNRGTGGDLVHEQYF.

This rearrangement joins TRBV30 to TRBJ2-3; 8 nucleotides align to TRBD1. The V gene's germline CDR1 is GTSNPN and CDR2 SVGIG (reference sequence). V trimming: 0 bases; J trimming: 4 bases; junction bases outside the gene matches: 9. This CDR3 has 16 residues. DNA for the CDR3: TGTGCCTGGAGTGTTCGTCGGACAGGGCGGGCAGATACGCAGTATTTT. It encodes CAWSVRRTGRADTQYF.

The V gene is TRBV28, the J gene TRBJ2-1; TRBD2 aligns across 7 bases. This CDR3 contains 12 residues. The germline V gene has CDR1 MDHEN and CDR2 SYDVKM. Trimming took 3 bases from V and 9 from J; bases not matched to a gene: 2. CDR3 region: CASSFGRGEQFF. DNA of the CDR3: TGTGCCAGCAGTTTTGGGAGGGGTGAGCAGTTCTTC. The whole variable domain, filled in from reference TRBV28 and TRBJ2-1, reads DVKVTQSSRYLVKRTGEKVFLECVQDMDHENMFWYRQDPGLGLRLIYFSYDVKMKEKGDIPEGYSVSREKKERFSLILESASTNQTSMYLCASSFGRGEQFFGPGTRLTVL.

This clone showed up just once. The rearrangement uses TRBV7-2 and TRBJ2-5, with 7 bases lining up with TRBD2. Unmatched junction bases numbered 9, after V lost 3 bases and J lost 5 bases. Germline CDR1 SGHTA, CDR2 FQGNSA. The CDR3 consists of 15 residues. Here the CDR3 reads CASSLGLPGGETQYF. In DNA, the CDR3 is TGTGCCAGCAGCTTGGGACTACCCGGAGGTGAGACCCAGTACTTC.

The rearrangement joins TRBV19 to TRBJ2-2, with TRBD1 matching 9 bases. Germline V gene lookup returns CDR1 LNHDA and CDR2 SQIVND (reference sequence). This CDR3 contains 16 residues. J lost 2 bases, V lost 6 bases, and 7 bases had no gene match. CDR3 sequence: CASRTGQGTNTGELFF. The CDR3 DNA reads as TGTGCCAGTAGAACGGGACAGGGTACAAACACCGGGGAGCTGTTTTTT.

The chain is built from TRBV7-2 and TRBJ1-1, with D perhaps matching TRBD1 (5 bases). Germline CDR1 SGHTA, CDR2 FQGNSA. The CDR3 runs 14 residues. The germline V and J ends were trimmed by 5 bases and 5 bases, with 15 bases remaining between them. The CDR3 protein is CASSLSGYRTEAFF. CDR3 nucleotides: TGTGCCAGCAGCCTGTCAGGGTATCGGACTGAAGCTTTCTTT.

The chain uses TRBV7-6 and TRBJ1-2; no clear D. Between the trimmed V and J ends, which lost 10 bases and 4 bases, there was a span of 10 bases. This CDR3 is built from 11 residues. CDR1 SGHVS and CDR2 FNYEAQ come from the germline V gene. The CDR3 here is CATGSGYGYTF. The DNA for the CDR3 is TGTGCCACAGGCAGCGGCTATGGCTACACCTTC.

CDR3 residues: CASSRAQGDGYTF. CDR3 DNA: TGTGCCAGTAGTAGAGCACAGGGGGACGGCTACACCTTC. The genes are TRBV19 and TRBJ1-2; 8 bases fit TRBD1. The V segment lost 4 bases and the J segment 8 bases; nucleotides outside the gene matches: 6. This CDR3 spans 13 amino acids. CDR1 and CDR2 from the germline V gene are LNHDA and SQIVND (reference sequence).

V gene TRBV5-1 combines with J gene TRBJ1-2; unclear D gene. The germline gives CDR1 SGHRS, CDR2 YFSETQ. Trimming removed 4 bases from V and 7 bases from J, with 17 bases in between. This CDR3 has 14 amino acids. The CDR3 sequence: CASSPANEDSGYTF. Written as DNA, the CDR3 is TGCGCCAGCAGCCCGGCGAATGAGGATTCTGGCTACACCTTC.

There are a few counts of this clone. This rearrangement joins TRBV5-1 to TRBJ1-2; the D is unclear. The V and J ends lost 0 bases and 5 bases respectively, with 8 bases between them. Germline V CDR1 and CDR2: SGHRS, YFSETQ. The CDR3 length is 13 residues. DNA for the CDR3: TGCGCCAGCAGCTTGGACAGCATTTATGGCTACACCTTC. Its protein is CASSLDSIYGYTF.

The CDR3 sequence: CASSRLVGNNEQFF. The CDR3 DNA reads TGTGCCAGCAGTAGACTGGTGGGTAACAATGAGCAGTTCTTC. The V gene is TRBV6-5, the J gene TRBJ2-1; D gene unclear. The CDR3 runs 14 residues. Germline V gene lookup returns CDR1 MNHEY and CDR2 SVGAGI. V was shortened by 5 bases and J by 5 bases, with 13 bases between the two germline ends.

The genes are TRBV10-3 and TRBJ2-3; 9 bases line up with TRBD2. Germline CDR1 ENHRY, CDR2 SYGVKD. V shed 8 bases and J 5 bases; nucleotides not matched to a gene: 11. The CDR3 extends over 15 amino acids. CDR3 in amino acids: CAIGVAGVAQDTQYF. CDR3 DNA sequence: TGTGCCATCGGGGTAGCGGGAGTAGCCCAAGATACGCAGTATTTT.

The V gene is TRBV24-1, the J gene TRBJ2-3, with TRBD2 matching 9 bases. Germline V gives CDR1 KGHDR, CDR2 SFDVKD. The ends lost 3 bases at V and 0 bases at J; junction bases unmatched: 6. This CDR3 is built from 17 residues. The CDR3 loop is CATSDTKAGGSTDTQYF. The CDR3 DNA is TGTGCCACCAGTGATACGAAAGCGGGGGGTAGCACAGATACGCAGTATTTT.

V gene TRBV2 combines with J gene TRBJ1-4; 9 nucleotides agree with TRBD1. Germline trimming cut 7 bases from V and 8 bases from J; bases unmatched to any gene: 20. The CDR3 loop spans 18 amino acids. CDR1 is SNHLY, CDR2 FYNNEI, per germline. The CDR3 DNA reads TGTGCCAGCACCAAGGAACGTGGGACAGGGCCGGAAGTGGAAAAACTGTTTTTT. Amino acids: CASTKERGTGPEVEKLFF.

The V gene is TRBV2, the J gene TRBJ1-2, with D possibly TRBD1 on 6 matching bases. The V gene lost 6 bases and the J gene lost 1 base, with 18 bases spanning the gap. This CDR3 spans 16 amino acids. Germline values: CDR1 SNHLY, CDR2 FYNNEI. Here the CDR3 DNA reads TGTGCCAGCAGCCGGGACAAGGCCCCCCTTAACTATGGCTACACCTTC. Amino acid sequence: CASSRDKAPLNYGYTF.

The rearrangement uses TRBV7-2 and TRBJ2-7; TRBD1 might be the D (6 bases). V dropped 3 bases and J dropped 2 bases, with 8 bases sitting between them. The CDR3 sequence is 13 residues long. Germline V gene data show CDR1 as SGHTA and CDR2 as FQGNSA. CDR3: CASSLSGAYEQYF. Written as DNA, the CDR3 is TGTGCCAGCAGCTTGTCAGGGGCCTACGAGCAGTACTTC.

CDR3 sequence reads: CASSVRQGISEKLFF. DNA for the CDR3: TGTGCCAGCAGCGTCAGACAGGGGATCAGTGAAAAACTGTTTTTT. The chain has TRBV9 and TRBJ1-4, with 8 positions matching TRBD1. This CDR3 comprises 15 residues. The germline gives CDR1 SGDLS, CDR2 YYNGEE. Germline trimming cut 2 bases from V and 7 bases from J; bases unmatched to any gene: 7.

This chain's CDR3 is CASTDMGTGSGTEAFF. The DNA for the CDR3 is TGTGCCAGCACCGATATGGGGACAGGGAGCGGGACTGAAGCTTTCTTT. The rearrangement joins TRBV5-4 to TRBJ1-1; 9 nucleotides match TRBD1. The CDR3 extends over 16 amino acids. The trim removed 6 bases at V and 5 bases at J, leaving 14 bases unmatched. CDR1 SGHNT and CDR2 YYREEE come from the germline V gene (reference sequence).

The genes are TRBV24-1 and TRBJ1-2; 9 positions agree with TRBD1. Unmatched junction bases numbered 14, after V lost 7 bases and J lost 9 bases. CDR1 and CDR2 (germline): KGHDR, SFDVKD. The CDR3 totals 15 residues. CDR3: CATRVKPGQGRRYTF. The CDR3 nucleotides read TGTGCCACCAGAGTAAAACCGGGACAGGGCCGCCGCTACACCTTC.

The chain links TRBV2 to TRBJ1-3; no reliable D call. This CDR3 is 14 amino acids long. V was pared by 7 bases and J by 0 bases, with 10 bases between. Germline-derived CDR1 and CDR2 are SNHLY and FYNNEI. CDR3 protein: CASNPISSGNTIYF. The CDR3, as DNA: TGTGCCAGCAACCCAATTAGCTCTGGAAACACCATATATTTT.